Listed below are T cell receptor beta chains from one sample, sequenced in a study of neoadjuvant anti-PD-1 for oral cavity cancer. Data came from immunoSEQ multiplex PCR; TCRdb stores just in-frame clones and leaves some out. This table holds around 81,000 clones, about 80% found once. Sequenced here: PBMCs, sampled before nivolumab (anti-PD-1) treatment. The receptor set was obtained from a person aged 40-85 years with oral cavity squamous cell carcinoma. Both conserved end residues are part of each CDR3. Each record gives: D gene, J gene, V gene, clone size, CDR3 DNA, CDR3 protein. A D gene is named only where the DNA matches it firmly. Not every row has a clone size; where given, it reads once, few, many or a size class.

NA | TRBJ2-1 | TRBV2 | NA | TGTGCCAGCAGGATTGGCCAGGCCTACAATGAGCAGTTCTTC | CASRIGQAYNEQFF
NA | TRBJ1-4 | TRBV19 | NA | TGTGCCAGTAGTTCCCAGGTGGGGGCTAATGAAAAACTGTTTTTT | CASSSQVGANEKLFF
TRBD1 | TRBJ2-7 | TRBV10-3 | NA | TGTGCCATCAGTGAGTCGGGGACAGTGAACTCCTACGAGCAGTACTTC | CAISESGTVNSYEQYF
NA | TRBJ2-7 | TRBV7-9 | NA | TGTGCCAGCAGCTTGGACGGAAGCTCCTACGAGCAGTACTTC | CASSLDGSSYEQYF
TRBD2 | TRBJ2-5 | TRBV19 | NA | TGTGCCAGTAGTAGCCCCCGACTAGCGGGGGCCCAAGAGACCCAGTACTTC | CASSSPRLAGAQETQYF
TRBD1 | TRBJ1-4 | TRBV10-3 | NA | TGTGCCACCGGGACAGGGACTAATGAAAAACTGTTTTTT | CATGTGTNEKLFF
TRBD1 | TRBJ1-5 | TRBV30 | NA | TGTGCCTGGACCCAAGGGGGCGGAGGTCAGCCCCAGCATTTT | CAWTQGGGGQPQHF
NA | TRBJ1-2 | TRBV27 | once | TGTGCCAGCAGCTTCACACAGGGATTAACATATGGCTACACCTTC | CASSFTQGLTYGYTF
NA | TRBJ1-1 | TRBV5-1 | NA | TGCGCCAGTGGGTCTCAGGGGAACACTGAAGCTTTCTTT | CASGSQGNTEAFF
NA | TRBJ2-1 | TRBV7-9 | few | TGTGCCAGCAGCTTGCAGGGCCCTTCTTTCAATAATGAGCAGTTCTTC | CASSLQGPSFNNEQFF
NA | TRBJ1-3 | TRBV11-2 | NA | TGTGCCAGCAGAAGAAACCCCGGGACCGGGGGTCCCACCATATATTTT | CASRRNPGTGGPTIYF
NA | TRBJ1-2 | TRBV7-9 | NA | TGTGCCAGCAGCTTAAACGAGGGTCACTATGGCTACACCTTC | CASSLNEGHYGYTF
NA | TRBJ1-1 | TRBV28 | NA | TGTGCCAGCACCCCGCTGCAAGGGCCCACTGAAGCTTTCTTT | CASTPLQGPTEAFF
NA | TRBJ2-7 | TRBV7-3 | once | TGTGCCAGCAGCACTGGGTGGTGGATGTCCTACGAGCAGTACTTC | CASSTGWWMSYEQYF
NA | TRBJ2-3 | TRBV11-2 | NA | TGTGCCAGCAGCTTAAAGGCCTGGGGTGCGGATACGCAGTATTTT | CASSLKAWGADTQYF
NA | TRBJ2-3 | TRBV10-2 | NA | TGCGCCAGCATGGCCCCCCGGGGTACAGATACGCAGTATTTT | CASMAPRGTDTQYF
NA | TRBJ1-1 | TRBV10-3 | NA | TGTGCCATCAGTGGGGCCGGGACAAGGGCCACTGAAGCTTTCTTT | CAISGAGTRATEAFF
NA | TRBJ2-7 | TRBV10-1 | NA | TGCGCCAGCAGTGACCCTACGGCGGGACGCTACGAGCAGTACTTC | CASSDPTAGRYEQYF
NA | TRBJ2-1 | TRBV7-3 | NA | TGTGCCAGCAGCTTGGGGTGGGAATCAAATGAGCAGTTCTTC | CASSLGWESNEQFF
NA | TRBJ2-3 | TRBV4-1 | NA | TGCGCCAGCAGCTTCCCAGGGGGCCCGGGGCTAGCGGGGACCAACCGACATACGCAGTATTTT | CASSFPGGPGLAGTNRHTQYF
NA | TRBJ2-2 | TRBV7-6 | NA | TGTGCCAGCAGCTTAGCGGGACCCGGAGGCACCGGGGAGCTGTTTTTT | CASSLAGPGGTGELFF
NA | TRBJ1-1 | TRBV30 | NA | TGTGCCTGGAGAAATAGTGTCTCTGAAGCTTTCTTT | CAWRNSVSEAFF
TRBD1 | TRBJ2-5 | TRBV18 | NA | TGTGCCAGCTCACGTACAGGGGGCCAAGAGACCCAGTACTTC | CASSRTGGQETQYF
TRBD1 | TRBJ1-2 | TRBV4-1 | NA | TGCGCCAGCAGCCAAGGGGACAGCATTAACTATGGCTACACCTTC | CASSQGDSINYGYTF
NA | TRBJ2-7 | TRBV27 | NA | TGTGCCAGCAGGTCGGTGGGGGCTGAAGCCGCCTACGAGCAGTACTTC | CASRSVGAEAAYEQYF
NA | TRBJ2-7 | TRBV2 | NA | TGTGCCAGCAGCCGCGCACAGGGACCGGGCGAGCAGTACTTC | CASSRAQGPGEQYF
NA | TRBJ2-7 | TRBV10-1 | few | TGCGCCAGCAGTGAGGTCAGGTACCCGAGCTCCTACGAGCAGTACTTC | CASSEVRYPSSYEQYF
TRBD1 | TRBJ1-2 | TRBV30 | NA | TGTGCCTGGGAGACCAGGGGGGCTGGCTACACCTTC | CAWETRGAGYTF
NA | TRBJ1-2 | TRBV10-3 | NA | TGTGCCATCAGTGCCGGGACCCATGGCTACACCTTC | CAISAGTHGYTF
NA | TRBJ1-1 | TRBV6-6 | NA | TGTGCCAGCAGAACGTGGCAGAACACTGAAGCTTTCTTT | CASRTWQNTEAFF
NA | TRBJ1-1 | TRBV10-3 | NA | TGTGCCATCAGTGAGCCCAGGGTGGGCGCTTTCTTT | CAISEPRVGAFF
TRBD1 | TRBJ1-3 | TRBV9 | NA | TGTGCCAGCAGCACAGGGGGCTCTGGAAACACCATATATTTT | CASSTGGSGNTIYF
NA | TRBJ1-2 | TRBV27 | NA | TGTGCCAGCAGTTTATCAGGACAGACGAACTATAGCTACACCTTC | CASSLSGQTNYSYTF
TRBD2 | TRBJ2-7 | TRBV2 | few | TGTGCCAGCAGTCCTGGACTAGGCTACGAGCAGTACTTC | CASSPGLGYEQYF
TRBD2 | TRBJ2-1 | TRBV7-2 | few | TGTGCCAGCAGCTTAGCGTTTGGGACTAGCGGGCGCCTAGCCCATGAGCAGTTCTTC | CASSLAFGTSGRLAHEQFF
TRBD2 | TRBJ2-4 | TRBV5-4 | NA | TGTGCCAGCAGCGTGCAAGGACTAGAAAACATTCAGTACTTC | CASSVQGLENIQYF
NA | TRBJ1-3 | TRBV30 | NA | TGTGCCTGGAGAACGAACTCTGGAAACACCATATATTTT | CAWRTNSGNTIYF
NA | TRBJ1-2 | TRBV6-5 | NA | TGTGCCAGCCGCACAGTAAACTATGGCTACACCTTC | CASRTVNYGYTF
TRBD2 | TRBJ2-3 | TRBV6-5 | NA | TGTGCCAGCAGCAACACGCCTTTTAGCGGGAGGACGCAGTATTTT | CASSNTPFSGRTQYF
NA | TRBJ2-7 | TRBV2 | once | TGTGCCAGCAGCTTAGAGGGGGGCTTATACGAGCAGTACTTC | CASSLEGGLYEQYF
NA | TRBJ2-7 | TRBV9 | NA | TGTGCCAGCAGCACACAGGGGACTTCGGGGGAGCAGTACTTC | CASSTQGTSGEQYF
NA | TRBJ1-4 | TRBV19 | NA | TGTGCCAGTAGTTCTTCGGACAGCTTTAATGAAAAACTGTTTTTT | CASSSSDSFNEKLFF
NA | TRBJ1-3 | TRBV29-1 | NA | TGCAGCGTTGTCCTTAGGGGGGAAGGAAACACCATATATTTT | CSVVLRGEGNTIYF
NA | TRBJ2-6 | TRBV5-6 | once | TGTGCCAGCAGCCTCCCGACCAGGCCTGGGGCCAACGTCCTGACTTTC | CASSLPTRPGANVLTF
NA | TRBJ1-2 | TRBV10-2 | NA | TGCGCCAGCAGTGAGCGGGGAAGGAGTCGTAGCTATGGCTACACCTTC | CASSERGRSRSYGYTF
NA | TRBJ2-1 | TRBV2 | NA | TGTGCCAGTGGGCTGATAAGGGACAATGAGCAGTTCTTC | CASGLIRDNEQFF
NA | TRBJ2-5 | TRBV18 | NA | TGTGCCAGCTCACCTCCCTCCGGGAAAGAGACCCAGTACTTC | CASSPPSGKETQYF
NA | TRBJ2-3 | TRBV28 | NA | TGTGCCAGCAGCTTAGGGGGACACTTAAGCCCGTATTTT | CASSLGGHLSPYF
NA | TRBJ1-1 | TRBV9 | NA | TGTGCCAGCAGCTCAGACGTAGGTACTGAAGCTTTCTTT | CASSSDVGTEAFF
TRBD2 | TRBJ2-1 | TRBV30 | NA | TGTGCCTGGAACTCGGGAGGATACAATGAGCAGTTCTTC | CAWNSGGYNEQFF
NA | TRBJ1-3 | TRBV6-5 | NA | TGTGCCAGCACCATTTCGCGGATGTCAAACACCATATATTTT | CASTISRMSNTIYF
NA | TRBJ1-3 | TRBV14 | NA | TGTGCCAGTTCATACATCGGATCTCGGAACACCATATATTTT | CASSYIGSRNTIYF
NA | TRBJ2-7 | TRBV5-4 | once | TGTGCCAGCAGCCCAGGAGGTCCTTTGGAAAAGCAGTACTTC | CASSPGGPLEKQYF
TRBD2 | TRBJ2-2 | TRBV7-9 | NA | TGTGCCAGCAGCTTACTCCTAGCGGGAGGGCCCGGGGAGCTGTTTTTT | CASSLLLAGGPGELFF
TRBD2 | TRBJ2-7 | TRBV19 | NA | TGTGCCAGTAGTCCCGGAGCGGGAGCGAACGAGCAGTACTTC | CASSPGAGANEQYF
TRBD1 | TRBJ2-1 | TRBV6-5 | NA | TGTGCCAGCAGCCGGTCTCGGGACAGCTACAATGAGCAGTTCTTC | CASSRSRDSYNEQFF
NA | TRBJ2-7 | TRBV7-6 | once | TGTGCCAGCAGCTTAGCTCGGGAGTCCAACTACGAGCAGTACTTC | CASSLARESNYEQYF
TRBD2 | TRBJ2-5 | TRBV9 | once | TGTGCCAGCAGCCTCAGCGGGGGCCAAGAGACCCAGTACTTC | CASSLSGGQETQYF
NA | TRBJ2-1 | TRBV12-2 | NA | TGTGCAAGTCGCTTAAGCGGGACTAGCGGGTTTGGCTCCTACAATGAGCAGTTCTTC | CASRLSGTSGFGSYNEQFF